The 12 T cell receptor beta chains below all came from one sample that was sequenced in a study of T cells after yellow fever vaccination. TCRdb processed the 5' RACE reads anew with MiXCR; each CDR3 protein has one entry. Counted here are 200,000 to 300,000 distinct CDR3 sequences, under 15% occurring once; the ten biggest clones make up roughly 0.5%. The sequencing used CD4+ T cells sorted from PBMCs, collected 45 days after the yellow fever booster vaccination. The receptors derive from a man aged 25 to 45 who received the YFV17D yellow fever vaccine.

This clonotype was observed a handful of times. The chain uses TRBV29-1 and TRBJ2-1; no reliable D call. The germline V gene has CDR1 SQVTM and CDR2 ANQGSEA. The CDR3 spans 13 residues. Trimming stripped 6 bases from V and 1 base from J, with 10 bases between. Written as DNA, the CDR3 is TGCAGCGTAGACGGATTATCCTACAATGAGCAGTTCTTC. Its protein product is CSVDGLSYNEQFF.

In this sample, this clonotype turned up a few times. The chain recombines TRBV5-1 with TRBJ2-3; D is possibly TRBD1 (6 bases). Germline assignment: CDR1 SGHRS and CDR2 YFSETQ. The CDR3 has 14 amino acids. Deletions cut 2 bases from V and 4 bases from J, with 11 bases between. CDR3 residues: CASSLTGIPDTQYF. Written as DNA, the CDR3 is TGCGCCAGCAGCTTAACAGGGATCCCAGATACGCAGTATTTT.

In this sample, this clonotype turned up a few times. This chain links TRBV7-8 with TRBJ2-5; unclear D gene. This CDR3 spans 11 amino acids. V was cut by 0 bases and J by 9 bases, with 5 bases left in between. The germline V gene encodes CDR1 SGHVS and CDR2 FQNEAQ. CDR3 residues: CASSLAEPQYF. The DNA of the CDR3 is TGTGCCAGCAGCTTAGCCGAGCCCCAGTACTTC.

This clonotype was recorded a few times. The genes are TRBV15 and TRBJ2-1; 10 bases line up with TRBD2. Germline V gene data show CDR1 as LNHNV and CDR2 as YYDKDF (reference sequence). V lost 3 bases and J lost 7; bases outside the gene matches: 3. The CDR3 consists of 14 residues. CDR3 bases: TGTGCCACCAGCAGCAGGACTAGCGGTAATGAGCAGTTCTTC. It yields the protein CATSSRTSGNEQFF.

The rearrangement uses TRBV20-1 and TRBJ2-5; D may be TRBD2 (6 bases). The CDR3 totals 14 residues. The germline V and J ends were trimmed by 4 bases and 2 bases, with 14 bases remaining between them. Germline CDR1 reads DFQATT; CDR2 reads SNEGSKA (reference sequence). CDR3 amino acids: CSATREGRQETQYF. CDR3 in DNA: TGCAGTGCTACGAGAGAAGGGAGGCAAGAGACCCAGTACTTC.

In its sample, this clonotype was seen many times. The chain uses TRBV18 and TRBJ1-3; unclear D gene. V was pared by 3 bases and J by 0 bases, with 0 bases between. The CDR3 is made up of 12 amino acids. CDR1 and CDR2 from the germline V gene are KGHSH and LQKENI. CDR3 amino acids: CASSPSGNTIYF. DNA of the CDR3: TGTGCCAGCTCACCCTCTGGAAACACCATATATTTT. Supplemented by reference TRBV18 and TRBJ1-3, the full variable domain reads NAGVMQNPRHLVRRRGQEARLRCSPMKGHSHVYWYRQLPEEGLKFMVYLQKENIIDESGMPKERFSAEFPKEGPSILRIQQVVRGDSAAYFCASSPSGNTIYFGEGSWLTVV.

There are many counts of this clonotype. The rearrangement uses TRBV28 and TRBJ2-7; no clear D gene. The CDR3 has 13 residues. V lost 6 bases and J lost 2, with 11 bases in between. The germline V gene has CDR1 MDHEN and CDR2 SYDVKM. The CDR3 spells CASSDGGTYEQYF. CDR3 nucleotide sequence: TGTGCCAGCAGCGACGGCGGAACCTACGAGCAGTACTTC.

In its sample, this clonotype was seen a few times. This chain's CDR3 is CASSSPSSAQYF. The CDR3 DNA follows: TGTGCCAGCAGTTCTCCTTCTAGCGCGCAGTACTTC. The rearrangement joins TRBV12-3 or TRBV12-4 to TRBJ2-7; D possibly corresponds to TRBD2 (6 bases). Trimming removed 4 bases from V and 9 bases from J, with 13 bases in between. This CDR3 region has 12 residues.

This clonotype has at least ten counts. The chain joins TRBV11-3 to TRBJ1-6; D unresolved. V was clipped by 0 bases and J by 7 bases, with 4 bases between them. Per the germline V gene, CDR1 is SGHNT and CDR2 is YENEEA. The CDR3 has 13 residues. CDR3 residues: CASSLDQNSPLHF. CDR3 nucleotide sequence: TGTGCCAGCAGCTTAGACCAGAATTCACCCCTCCACTTT.

The CDR3 region is CASSLVGRRETQYF. CDR3 sequence (DNA): TGTGCCAGCAGCTTAGTGGGACGTCGGGAGACCCAGTACTTC. The chain couples TRBV7-8 to TRBJ2-5; D tentatively reads TRBD1 or TRBD2 (5 bases each). Germline V gene data show CDR1 as SGHVS and CDR2 as FQNEAQ. V was pared by 1 base and J by 5 bases, with 11 bases between. This CDR3 has 14 residues. Drawing the rest from reference TRBV7-8 and TRBJ2-5, the complete variable domain is GAGVSQSPRYKVAKRGQDVALRCDPISGHVSLFWYQQALGQGPEFLTYFQNEAQLDKSGLPSDRFFAERPEGSVSTLKIQRTQQEDSAVYLCASSLVGRRETQYFGPGTRLLVL.

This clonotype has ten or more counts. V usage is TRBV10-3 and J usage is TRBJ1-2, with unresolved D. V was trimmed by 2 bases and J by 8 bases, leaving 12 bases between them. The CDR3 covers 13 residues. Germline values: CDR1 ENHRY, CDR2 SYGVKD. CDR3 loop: CAISELNSGGYTF. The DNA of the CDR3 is TGTGCCATCAGTGAGCTGAATTCGGGCGGCTACACCTTC.

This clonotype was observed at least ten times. CDR3 in DNA: TGTGCCAGCAGCCAAGAACGGCGGGGCACAGATACGCAGTATTTT. Its protein is CASSQERRGTDTQYF. The V call is TRBV4-2, the J call TRBJ2-3; weak D call: TRBD2 (5 bases). The V gene lost 0 bases and the J gene lost 1 base, with 8 bases spanning the gap. This CDR3 spans 15 amino acids. Germline V gives CDR1 LGHNA, CDR2 YNFKEQ.